This T cell receptor (beta chain) derives from a study of shared clonotypes between healthy human individuals. Germline V lookup: CDR1 SNHLY, CDR2 FYNNEI. This CDR3 spans 13 amino acids. The trim removed 7 bases at V and 9 bases at J, leaving 11 bases unmatched. It was about 180 ng DNA, 25,000 to 35,000 T cell genomes, that sorted-subset replicate PCRs used. Produced via immunoSEQ multiplex PCR; TCRdb's table is partial and in-frame only. Altogether fewer than 1.6 million clones are present, around 98.5% being singletons, with the ten largest covering 0.36%. Notes on this clone: Its antigen is unidentified.

Study-level results: Sampling covered nothing but blood. Tissue TCR repertoires likely differ from those found in blood. Sharing across four donors was seen in 4.5% to 6.5% of naive CD4 clonotypes.

The chain couples TRBV2 to TRBJ2-7; 8 bases match TRBD1. The TCR comes from a man aged 25-45 years in good health. Sequences were obtained from naive CD4+ T cells sorted from blood. This sample's subset: CD45RA+ positively selected. CDR3 nucleotide sequence: TGTGCCAGCAAGTCCGAGACAGGGGTCGGGCAGTACTTC. It translates to CASKSETGVGQYF.